These T cell receptor beta chains were read from a single sample in a study of post-analysis software for immune sequencing data. TCRdb called the PCR reads again in MiXCR, with one record for every CDR3 protein. The sample has more than 500,000 distinct CDR3 sequences, approximately 34% seen once. Sample: blood. These receptors originate from a girl under 18 with multiple sclerosis. CDR3s include the opening cysteine and the closing phenylalanine or tryptophan. D genes are given only for firm matches. For some rows the clone size is stated as once, few or many, or as a class when expanded; others skip it.

D,J,V,size,DNA,CDR3
-,TRBJ1-1,TRBV9,few,TGTGCCAGCAGCGTAGCTCCACAGGCCACTGAAGCTTTCTTT,CASSVAPQATEAFF
TRBD1,TRBJ1-1,TRBV7-9,-,TGCGCCAGCAGTCTTCCGGGACAGGGGGCAATCACTGAAGCTTTCTTT,CASSLPGQGAITEAFF
TRBD1,TRBJ1-5,TRBV6-6,-,TGTGCCAGCAGTTACAGGCATGGACAGGGGGCAGATCAGCCCCAGCATTTT,CASSYRHGQGADQPQHF
-,TRBJ1-2,TRBV12-3/TRBV12-4,-,TGTACCAGCAGTTTCGGTACAGGATTGGGCTACACCTTC,CTSSFGTGLGYTF
-,TRBJ1-2,TRBV12-3/TRBV12-4,-,TGTGCCAGCAGTTTACAACCCGGCAGGATCTATGGCTACACCTTC,CASSLQPGRIYGYTF
-,TRBJ1-1,TRBV6-5,-,TGTGCCAGCAGTTACTCGAATTCCATGAACACTGAAGCTTTCTTT,CASSYSNSMNTEAFF
TRBD2,TRBJ2-5,TRBV20-1,-,TGCAGTGCTAGTCCACCCAGCGGGGCACAAGAGACCCAGTACTTC,CSASPPSGAQETQYF
-,TRBJ2-3,TRBV7-7,-,TGTGCCAGCAGCTTAGGAGACAGTTCCGATACGCAGTATTTT,CASSLGDSSDTQYF
TRBD1,TRBJ1-4,TRBV10-3,-,TGTGCCATATCCGGGACAGGGGCGGAAAAACTGTTTTTT,CAISGTGAEKLFF
TRBD1,TRBJ2-4,TRBV14,few,TGTGCCAGCAGCCACCTAACTGGGAGGACAGGGAACAAAAACATTCAGTACTTC,CASSHLTGRTGNKNIQYF
-,TRBJ2-7,TRBV4-1,few,TGCGCCAGCAGCCAACTATCCCGACAGGCAAGCGAGCAGTACTTC,CASSQLSRQASEQYF
-,TRBJ1-4,TRBV6-1,few,TGTGCCAGCGGGAGGGCCGCGGATGAAAAACTGTTTTTT,CASGRAADEKLFF
-,TRBJ2-2,TRBV20-1,-,TGCAGTGCCCCATTGGGGGGCGGGGAGCTGTTTTTT,CSAPLGGGELFF
TRBD1,TRBJ2-5,TRBV10-2,few,TGCGCCAGCAGGGAGGGGACAGGACCTCTCCAAGAGACCCAGTACTTC,CASREGTGPLQETQYF
TRBD1,TRBJ1-1,TRBV6-5,-,TGTGCCAGCAGCCCCGGGACAGGGGGCACTGAAGCTTTCTTT,CASSPGTGGTEAFF
-,TRBJ1-3,TRBV5-1,few,TGCGCCAGCAGCTTGGACGCGGACACTGGAAACACCATATATTTT,CASSLDADTGNTIYF
-,TRBJ2-1,TRBV5-6,-,TGTGCCAGCAGCTTGGTTCTGTTCTCCTACAATGAGCAGTTCTTC,CASSLVLFSYNEQFF
-,TRBJ2-1,TRBV6-6,-,TGTGCCAGCACCGAGGGGGGTGAGCAGTTCTTC,CASTEGGEQFF
TRBD2,TRBJ2-5,TRBV20-1,-,TGCAGTGCTAGAGCTGGGACTAGCGACCAAGAGACCCAGTACTTC,CSARAGTSDQETQYF
TRBD1,TRBJ2-5,TRBV7-7,-,TGTGCTAGCAGCTTTGGGACAGGGGCGCGCCAAGAGACCCAGTACTTC,CASSFGTGARQETQYF
TRBD2,TRBJ2-5,TRBV7-9,few,TGTGCCAGCAGCTCGACACTAGCGGGGGTACTGGAGACCCAGTACTTC,CASSSTLAGVLETQYF
-,TRBJ2-3,TRBV7-2,-,TGTGCCGCCTCTCCTTCGGGTTACCCTGGCGCAGATACGCAGTATTTT,CAASPSGYPGADTQYF
TRBD2,TRBJ2-7,TRBV7-2,-,TGTGCCAGCAGCTCCGGGACTAGCTTGTACGAGCAGTACTTC,CASSSGTSLYEQYF
-,TRBJ2-3,TRBV7-9,-,TGTGCCAGCAGCCAGGGGTCCGACACAGATACGCAGTATTTT,CASSQGSDTDTQYF
-,TRBJ2-1,TRBV7-2,few,TGTGCCAGCAGCTTAGACTTCGTAGCCAATGAGCAGTTCTTC,CASSLDFVANEQFF
TRBD1,TRBJ1-6,TRBV5-1,-,TGCGCCAGCAGCTCGGGACAGCCACATAATTCACCCCTCCACTTT,CASSSGQPHNSPLHF
TRBD1,TRBJ2-7,TRBV5-1,few,TGCGCCAGCAGCGACCAGACAGGGGGCTCCTACGAGCAGTACTTC,CASSDQTGGSYEQYF
-,TRBJ2-1,TRBV7-9,-,TGTGCCATCTCGGAGGGGGGGATCAATGAGCAGTTCTTC,CAISEGGINEQFF
-,TRBJ2-3,TRBV5-1,-,TGCGCCAGCAGCGCTAGCCGGGCCCCCTCAGATACGCAGTATTTT,CASSASRAPSDTQYF
TRBD1,TRBJ1-2,TRBV7-9,-,TGTGCCAGCAGCCCAATCACGGCCGGGACAGGAGATGGCTACACCTTC,CASSPITAGTGDGYTF
-,TRBJ2-1,TRBV5-1,few,TGCGCCAGCAGCTCCGGGACCGACTCCTACAATGAGCAGTTCTTC,CASSSGTDSYNEQFF
-,TRBJ2-1,TRBV5-1,many,TGCGCCAGCAGCCTAGACAGGACTTCCTACAATGAGCAGTTCTTC,CASSLDRTSYNEQFF
TRBD1,TRBJ1-1,TRBV5-6,-,TGTGCCAGCAGCTTGGATGGGACAGGGAAAGCTGAAGCTTTCTTT,CASSLDGTGKAEAFF
-,TRBJ2-5,TRBV10-3,few,TGTGCCATCAGTGAGTCAGGGGCCCAACAAGAGACCCAGTACTTC,CAISESGAQQETQYF
-,TRBJ1-4,TRBV5-1,few,TGCGCCAGCAGAGGGCAGGCCCTTTTGGAGGGAAAACTGTTTTTT,CASRGQALLEGKLFF
-,TRBJ2-5,TRBV9,-,TGTGCCAGCAGCGAGAATGCGGAACTGGGAGAGACCCAGTACTTC,CASSENAELGETQYF
-,TRBJ1-2,TRBV4-2,-,TGTGCCAGCAGCCAGGTCTCAAGGGATGGCTACACCTTC,CASSQVSRDGYTF
TRBD1,TRBJ2-7,TRBV6-6,-,TGTGCCAGCAGTTACGGGGGACAGGGAGCTTCCTACGAGCAGTACTTC,CASSYGGQGASYEQYF
-,TRBJ1-5,TRBV20-1,-,TGCAGTGCCACCCCAGGCGGACGCAACAATCAGCCCCAGCATTTT,CSATPGGRNNQPQHF
-,TRBJ2-7,TRBV5-1,many,TGTGCCAGCAGCTTAGGGGACGAGCAGTACTTC,CASSLGDEQYF
TRBD2,TRBJ2-3,TRBV10-3,-,TGTGCCATCAGTAAGGGACTAGCGGGAGCCACAGATACGCAGTATTTT,CAISKGLAGATDTQYF
-,TRBJ2-1,TRBV12-3/TRBV12-4,many,TGTGCCAGCAGGCCCGACCCTGCCAATGAGCAGTTCTTC,CASRPDPANEQFF
TRBD1,TRBJ2-7,TRBV20-1,-,TGCAGTGCTCCTGCCGGGACAGGGGAGGTCTACGAGCAGTACTTC,CSAPAGTGEVYEQYF
TRBD2,TRBJ2-1,TRBV5-6,-,TGTGCCAGCAGCGGGGGACTAGAGGCCCACGATGAGCAGTTCTTC,CASSGGLEAHDEQFF
-,TRBJ2-7,TRBV29-1,many,TGCAGCGTTGATTCGGACAGCTCCTACGAGCAGTACTTC,CSVDSDSSYEQYF
-,TRBJ2-1,TRBV7-9,few,TGTGCCAGCAGTCCGATCCCCCATGAGCAGTTCTTC,CASSPIPHEQFF
-,TRBJ2-1,TRBV5-1,few,TGCGCCAGCAGCTTACAGGCCTCGAGCTCCTACAATGAGCAGTTCTTC,CASSLQASSSYNEQFF
-,TRBJ2-3,TRBV29-1,many,TGCAGCGTTGATTGGGGGACGCAGGATACGCAGTATTTT,CSVDWGTQDTQYF
TRBD2,TRBJ2-7,TRBV4-2,-,TGTGCCAGCAGCCCCCCGGCGGGAAGCGGGGGATCCTACGAGCAGTACTTC,CASSPPAGSGGSYEQYF
-,TRBJ2-1,TRBV12-3/TRBV12-4,-,TGTGCCAGCAGCCTGGGGGGGGGGCGAGGGGGGTCTCCTGGCAATGAGCAGTTCTTC,CASSLGGGRGGSPGNEQFF
TRBD1,TRBJ1-6,TRBV7-9,-,TGTGCCAGCAGCTTACAGGGGGCTCAATCACCCCTCCACTTT,CASSLQGAQSPLHF
TRBD1,TRBJ1-2,TRBV6-6,-,TGTGCCAGCAGTTACTTCACAGGGGCTTATGGCTACACCTTC,CASSYFTGAYGYTF
-,TRBJ1-4,TRBV5-5,once,TGTGCCAGCAGCTTGAGAGTACAGAATGAAAAACTGTTTTTT,CASSLRVQNEKLFF
-,TRBJ1-2,TRBV20-1,-,TGCAGTGCTAGAGATTCAGCCCGGGCGGGCTACACCTTC,CSARDSARAGYTF
TRBD1,TRBJ2-3,TRBV12-3/TRBV12-4,-,TGTGCCAGCAGTCGGACAGGGGCGGAGGATACGCAGTATTTT,CASSRTGAEDTQYF
-,TRBJ2-7,TRBV20-1,-,TGCAGTGCTAGTTTTGGCACGGGGATCTTCTCCTACGAGCAGTACTTC,CSASFGTGIFSYEQYF
TRBD2,TRBJ2-1,TRBV12-3/TRBV12-4,many,TGTGCCAGCAGTTTCCTCACTAGCGATGAGCAGTTCTTC,CASSFLTSDEQFF